This record covers a single T cell receptor beta chain. It lacks a known antigen. Base qualities were left out, and no much larger clone turns up one base away. The record originates from a study of T-cell memory formation after mild COVID-19 (dated by TCRdb to the early 2020s). Study-wide context: Most TCR sequence clusters were specific to one of the two donors. In two donors, T-cell clones that expanded and contracted after mild COVID-19 were followed by sequencing TCRalpha and TCRbeta repertoires longitudinally. Two young, previously healthy adult volunteers, one female and one male, were included in the cohort. General findings and caveats noted by the study authors: From day 15 to 85, contracting clones showed balanced CD4/CD8 phenotypes, whereas a second wave of clones that expanded from day 15 to 37 leaned towards CD4+. Some responding clones were detected in pre-infection memory, suggesting pre-existing cross-reactive memory T cells joined the SARS-CoV-2 response. Whether the second-wave clones peaking on day 37 were SARS-CoV-2 specific was not confirmed. The study covered only a couple of mild cases, and larger cohorts including severe cases with pre-infection samples were considered necessary. Contracting CD4+ clones were found mainly in CM and EM memory subsets, while CD8+ clones were enriched in EMRA.

PBMCs were isolated by Ficoll-Paque density gradient centrifugation. Data came from an Illumina NovaSeq 6000. TCRalpha and TCRbeta cDNA libraries were built by 5'RACE with constant-segment primers, adding sample barcodes and unique molecular identifiers. RNA was extracted from every sample with Trizol reagent. Libraries were amplified in two PCR steps, with a second sample barcode and Illumina TruSeq adapters added in the second step. Sequencing of the libraries was done on an Illumina NovaSeq, producing 2 x 150 bp paired-end reads. The study's processing was this. Reads were demultiplexed and collapsed into UMI-guided consensus sequences with migec v1.2.7. With mixcr v2.1.11, UMI consensuses were aligned to TRA and TRB V and J templates and assembled into clonotypes. Expanded or contracted clonotypes were those called significant by both edgeR and NoisET, with noise models trained on biological replicates. For edgeR calls, the cutoffs were a false discovery rate-adjusted p below 0.01 and a log2 fold-change threshold of 1. As an exploratory analysis of dynamics, PCA with hierarchical clustering was applied to max-normalized trajectories of the 1000 most abundant clonotypes. Each responding clone was given a CD4 or CD8 phenotype based on the CD4+ and CD8+ repertoires, which had been sequenced separately. TCRdb trimmed the raw reads at Q25, called clones with MiXCR and kept productive beta chains. Every entry covers one CDR3 protein and lists the most common genes and DNA from its rows. The V and J calls shown here were made by TCRdb, not taken from the authors' results. This sample gives roughly 350,000 distinct CDR3 sequences in total; about 13% of them show up just once. The ten biggest clones cover 22% of the sample.

Spanning cysteine to phenylalanine, the CDR3 consists of 15 amino acids. Left in the record is the CDR3 DNA by itself, 45 bases read in frame from the first base. V is cut by 4 bases and J by 0 bases, and the space between the germline ends is 12 bases. The germline V gene provides CDR1 ENHRY and CDR2 SYGVKD. The rearrangement joined TRBV10-3 to TRBJ1-1; the best D guess is TRBD1, with 5 bases matching. The sequencing sample was made of PBMCs or a T cell subset sorted from them (not recorded which). The receptor comes from a man younger than 35 who had mild COVID-19 (a few samples of this study predate the infection). The sample titles of this study are shuffled in the database, so cell type and time point are left out; the donor was told from shared clones. Here the CDR3 is given as CAISGTGRLNTEAFF. The DNA sequence is given as TGTGCCATCAGTGGTACGGGACGGTTGAACACTGAAGCTTTCTTT.